This is a list of T cell receptor beta chains from one sample in a study of vaccination effects on CD4 cells after COVID-19. Generated by immunoSEQ multiplex PCR, the TCRdb table keeps only in-frame clones and is missing some. The data show around 79,000 clones, 78% seen once. What these receptors recognize is not known. The specimen was CD4+ T cells from PBMCs cultured with SARS-CoV-2 spike peptides, collected before COVID-19 vaccination. All receptors come from a human donor who received a COVID-19 vaccine. The CDR3 runs from the conserved cysteine through the conserved F or W. The order of the fields is clone size, V gene, D gene, J gene, CDR3 DNA, CDR3 protein. The D gene is left open where the match is weak. Clone size is not always given. Where it is, it says once, few, many or a class for expanded clones.

clone_size: -; v_call: TRBV24-1; d_call: TRBD1; j_call: TRBJ2-1; cdr3_nt: TGTGCCACCGAGGAGCTGGGACAGGGGTACAATGAGCAGTTCTTC; cdr3_aa: CATEELGQGYNEQFF
clone_size: -; v_call: TRBV4-1; d_call: -; j_call: TRBJ1-5; cdr3_nt: TGCGCCAGCAGCCAGGAACCGACAGGTCTCAGTTGGAAGCCCCAGCATTTT; cdr3_aa: CASSQEPTGLSWKPQHF
clone_size: -; v_call: TRBV30; d_call: TRBD1; j_call: TRBJ1-1; cdr3_nt: TGTGCCTGGACTAGGGGGCGCGACACTGAAGCTTTCTTT; cdr3_aa: CAWTRGRDTEAFF
clone_size: -; v_call: TRBV12-3/TRBV12-4; d_call: -; j_call: TRBJ1-2; cdr3_nt: TGTGCCAGCAGTTGGGCAGCTAACTATGGCTACACCTTC; cdr3_aa: CASSWAANYGYTF
clone_size: -; v_call: TRBV12-3/TRBV12-4; d_call: -; j_call: TRBJ1-1; cdr3_nt: TGTGCCAGCAGCTCCCATGGGGGTGCTGAAGCTTTCTTT; cdr3_aa: CASSSHGGAEAFF
clone_size: -; v_call: TRBV11-2; d_call: TRBD1; j_call: TRBJ1-4; cdr3_nt: TGTGCCAGCAGCTCAATACAGGGGGCGCACGGTGAAAAACTGTTTTTT; cdr3_aa: CASSSIQGAHGEKLFF
clone_size: few; v_call: TRBV9; d_call: -; j_call: TRBJ2-2; cdr3_nt: TGTGCCAGCAGCCAAGGGACGGAAATAAACACCGGGGAGCTGTTTTTT; cdr3_aa: CASSQGTEINTGELFF
clone_size: few; v_call: TRBV18; d_call: -; j_call: TRBJ2-1; cdr3_nt: TGTGCCAGCTCACCCAAAAGACTGGAATACAATGAGCAGTTCTTC; cdr3_aa: CASSPKRLEYNEQFF
clone_size: -; v_call: TRBV18; d_call: -; j_call: TRBJ2-3; cdr3_nt: TGTGCCAGCTCCCGTATTCTTACAGGGGAGGTAGATACGCAGTATTTT; cdr3_aa: CASSRILTGEVDTQYF
clone_size: -; v_call: TRBV29-1; d_call: -; j_call: TRBJ1-3; cdr3_nt: TGCAGCGTTGACTTGGACAACTCTGGAAACACCATATATTTT; cdr3_aa: CSVDLDNSGNTIYF
clone_size: -; v_call: TRBV4-1; d_call: -; j_call: TRBJ1-6; cdr3_nt: TGCGCCAGCAGCCGAACTGAAGATTCACCCCTCCACTTT; cdr3_aa: CASSRTEDSPLHF
clone_size: -; v_call: TRBV11-2; d_call: -; j_call: TRBJ2-1; cdr3_nt: TGTGCCAGCAGCTTAGTCGTGGGGGTCTCCTACAATGAGCAGTTCTTC; cdr3_aa: CASSLVVGVSYNEQFF
clone_size: -; v_call: TRBV7-8; d_call: -; j_call: TRBJ1-2; cdr3_nt: TGTGCCAGCAGCTTCGCCCCGGGGGGAGTGGAGGGCTACACCTTC; cdr3_aa: CASSFAPGGVEGYTF
clone_size: -; v_call: TRBV18; d_call: -; j_call: TRBJ2-2; cdr3_nt: TGTGCCAGCTCACCAGGGCCAAACACCGGGGAGCTGTTTTTT; cdr3_aa: CASSPGPNTGELFF
clone_size: -; v_call: TRBV5-1; d_call: TRBD2; j_call: TRBJ2-3; cdr3_nt: TGCGCCAGCAGCTTGGCGCCTAGCGGGGACCCCACAGATACGCAGTATTTT; cdr3_aa: CASSLAPSGDPTDTQYF
clone_size: -; v_call: TRBV19; d_call: -; j_call: TRBJ1-2; cdr3_nt: TGTGCCAGTAGTATGCCGGTTACAGCAGCTCCCTATGGCTACACCTTC; cdr3_aa: CASSMPVTAAPYGYTF
clone_size: -; v_call: TRBV5-1; d_call: -; j_call: TRBJ1-1; cdr3_nt: TGCGCCAGCAGCTTTCGGGGTTTCGAGACTGAAGCTTTCTTT; cdr3_aa: CASSFRGFETEAFF
clone_size: -; v_call: TRBV14; d_call: -; j_call: TRBJ1-1; cdr3_nt: TGTGCCAGCAGCCAAGGTCACGGGATGAACACTGAAGCTTTCTTT; cdr3_aa: CASSQGHGMNTEAFF
clone_size: -; v_call: TRBV2; d_call: -; j_call: TRBJ1-1; cdr3_nt: TGTGCCAGCAGTCCTGGGGGTAACACTGAAGCTTTCTTT; cdr3_aa: CASSPGGNTEAFF
clone_size: -; v_call: TRBV5-4; d_call: TRBD2; j_call: TRBJ2-5; cdr3_nt: TGTGCCAGCACCCTCGGGGGGAAGCAAGAGACCCAGTACTTC; cdr3_aa: CASTLGGKQETQYF
clone_size: -; v_call: TRBV24-1; d_call: TRBD1; j_call: TRBJ1-3; cdr3_nt: TGTGCCACCAGTGACGCCCGGACAGGGGGAAACACCATATATTTT; cdr3_aa: CATSDARTGGNTIYF
clone_size: -; v_call: TRBV5-4; d_call: -; j_call: TRBJ2-3; cdr3_nt: TGTGCCAGCAGCTTGGCCGGAGGAGGGGGGAGCACAGATACGCAGTATTTT; cdr3_aa: CASSLAGGGGSTDTQYF
clone_size: -; v_call: TRBV7-2; d_call: -; j_call: TRBJ1-5; cdr3_nt: TGTGCCAGCAGCTTAATGGGCCAGGTCAATCAGCCCCAGCATTTT; cdr3_aa: CASSLMGQVNQPQHF
clone_size: few; v_call: TRBV5-1; d_call: TRBD1; j_call: TRBJ2-1; cdr3_nt: TGCGCCAGCAGCTCACCTAGGACAGGCGGCTACAATGAGCAGTTCTTC; cdr3_aa: CASSSPRTGGYNEQFF
clone_size: -; v_call: TRBV3-1/TRBV3-2; d_call: TRBD1; j_call: TRBJ2-2; cdr3_nt: TGTGCCAGCAGACGGACAGGGGCGAACACCGGGGAGCTGTTTTTT; cdr3_aa: CASRRTGANTGELFF
clone_size: -; v_call: TRBV6-1; d_call: -; j_call: TRBJ2-6; cdr3_nt: TGTGCCAGCAGTGCCTCCTGGAGGGCAGGGGGGGACTCTGGGGCCAACGTCCTGACTTTC; cdr3_aa: CASSASWRAGGDSGANVLTF
clone_size: -; v_call: TRBV5-8; d_call: -; j_call: TRBJ2-3; cdr3_nt: TGTGCCAGCCCTGACCTAACCGGGGAAGATACGCAGTATTTT; cdr3_aa: CASPDLTGEDTQYF
clone_size: few; v_call: TRBV19; d_call: -; j_call: TRBJ1-1; cdr3_nt: TGTGCCAGTAGTCTAAGAGGGGTGGCGAACACTGAAGCTTTCTTT; cdr3_aa: CASSLRGVANTEAFF
clone_size: once; v_call: TRBV28; d_call: -; j_call: TRBJ2-4; cdr3_nt: TGTGCCAGCAATGGGCCAGGGGGGGCCAAAAACATTCAGTACTTC; cdr3_aa: CASNGPGGAKNIQYF
clone_size: -; v_call: TRBV9; d_call: -; j_call: TRBJ2-3; cdr3_nt: TGTGCCAGCAGCGCCCCGGTGGGGGGCACAGATACGCAGTATTTT; cdr3_aa: CASSAPVGGTDTQYF
clone_size: -; v_call: TRBV5-1; d_call: TRBD1; j_call: TRBJ2-2; cdr3_nt: TGCGCCAGCAGCGCGGACAGGGGATCCACCGGGGAGCTGTTTTTT; cdr3_aa: CASSADRGSTGELFF
clone_size: once; v_call: TRBV7-8; d_call: -; j_call: TRBJ1-5; cdr3_nt: TGTGCCAGCAGCTCTGATCGGACCAGCAATCAGCCCCAGCATTTT; cdr3_aa: CASSSDRTSNQPQHF
clone_size: few; v_call: TRBV3-1/TRBV3-2; d_call: TRBD2; j_call: TRBJ2-1; cdr3_nt: TGTGCCAGCACCCCATGGGGCGGGGGGGCCCACAATGAGCAGTTCTTC; cdr3_aa: CASTPWGGGAHNEQFF
clone_size: -; v_call: TRBV5-1; d_call: TRBD1; j_call: TRBJ2-3; cdr3_nt: TGCGCCAGCAGCCGGACAGGGGGTGGCACAGATACGCAGTATTTT; cdr3_aa: CASSRTGGGTDTQYF
clone_size: -; v_call: TRBV7-8; d_call: -; j_call: TRBJ1-2; cdr3_nt: TGTGCCAGCAGCCCGGGAGGAGGATATGGCTACACCTTC; cdr3_aa: CASSPGGGYGYTF
clone_size: -; v_call: TRBV24-1; d_call: TRBD1; j_call: TRBJ2-5; cdr3_nt: TGTGCCACCAGTGATGGGGACAGCGAGACCCAGTACTTC; cdr3_aa: CATSDGDSETQYF
clone_size: -; v_call: TRBV5-6; d_call: TRBD2; j_call: TRBJ2-5; cdr3_nt: TGTGCCAGCAGCACGGGACTAGCGGGGGCCTCCCAAGAGACCCAGTACTTC; cdr3_aa: CASSTGLAGASQETQYF
clone_size: -; v_call: TRBV19; d_call: TRBD2; j_call: TRBJ2-1; cdr3_nt: TGTGCCAGTAGTTCAATGACTAGCGTCTCCTACAATGAGCAGTTCTTC; cdr3_aa: CASSSMTSVSYNEQFF
clone_size: -; v_call: TRBV19; d_call: TRBD2; j_call: TRBJ2-1; cdr3_nt: TGTGCCAGTAGTATTCTAGCGGGGGGGCGGTACAATGAGCAGTTCTTC; cdr3_aa: CASSILAGGRYNEQFF
clone_size: -; v_call: TRBV19; d_call: -; j_call: TRBJ1-2; cdr3_nt: TGTGCCAGTAGTATCCTCCAGACAAGCTATGGCTACACCTTC; cdr3_aa: CASSILQTSYGYTF
clone_size: few; v_call: TRBV4-1; d_call: -; j_call: TRBJ1-1; cdr3_nt: TGCGCCAGCAGCCAAGATCTCACGGGAGGAGGAGACACTGAAGCTTTCTTT; cdr3_aa: CASSQDLTGGGDTEAFF
clone_size: few; v_call: TRBV10-3; d_call: TRBD2; j_call: TRBJ2-3; cdr3_nt: TGTGCCATCAGTGAGTCTCGTGGACTAGCGGGCACAGATACGCAGTATTTT; cdr3_aa: CAISESRGLAGTDTQYF
clone_size: -; v_call: TRBV29-1; d_call: -; j_call: TRBJ2-5; cdr3_nt: TGCAGCGTCCCGGCTATCGACAGAGACCAAGAGACCCAGTACTTC; cdr3_aa: CSVPAIDRDQETQYF
clone_size: few; v_call: TRBV25-1; d_call: TRBD2; j_call: TRBJ2-1; cdr3_nt: TGTGCCAGCACCCGCGGGGGTGCGGGCAATGAGCAGTTCTTC; cdr3_aa: CASTRGGAGNEQFF
clone_size: -; v_call: TRBV6-4; d_call: TRBD1; j_call: TRBJ1-2; cdr3_nt: TGTGCCAGCGGAGACAGGGGCGGTGGCTACACCTTC; cdr3_aa: CASGDRGGGYTF
clone_size: -; v_call: TRBV10-3; d_call: TRBD2; j_call: TRBJ2-4; cdr3_nt: TGTGCCATCAGTGAGTCGGGGGGGGCCAAAAACATTCAGTACTTC; cdr3_aa: CAISESGGAKNIQYF
clone_size: -; v_call: TRBV9; d_call: TRBD2; j_call: TRBJ2-1; cdr3_nt: TGTGCCAGCAGCGTAGGACTAGCGGGGGGGGGCTCCTACAATGAGCAGTTCTTC; cdr3_aa: CASSVGLAGGGSYNEQFF
clone_size: -; v_call: TRBV19; d_call: TRBD2; j_call: TRBJ2-3; cdr3_nt: TGTGCCAGTAGTGCGACTAGCGGGTGGGTGGCAGATACGCAGTATTTT; cdr3_aa: CASSATSGWVADTQYF
clone_size: once; v_call: TRBV5-1; d_call: -; j_call: TRBJ1-4; cdr3_nt: TGCGCCAGCAGCCCTGGACGAGGACAGAATGAAAAACTGTTTTTT; cdr3_aa: CASSPGRGQNEKLFF
clone_size: few; v_call: TRBV27; d_call: -; j_call: TRBJ1-1; cdr3_nt: TGTGCCAGCAGTTTGCTGCCAGGAAACACTGAAGCTTTCTTT; cdr3_aa: CASSLLPGNTEAFF